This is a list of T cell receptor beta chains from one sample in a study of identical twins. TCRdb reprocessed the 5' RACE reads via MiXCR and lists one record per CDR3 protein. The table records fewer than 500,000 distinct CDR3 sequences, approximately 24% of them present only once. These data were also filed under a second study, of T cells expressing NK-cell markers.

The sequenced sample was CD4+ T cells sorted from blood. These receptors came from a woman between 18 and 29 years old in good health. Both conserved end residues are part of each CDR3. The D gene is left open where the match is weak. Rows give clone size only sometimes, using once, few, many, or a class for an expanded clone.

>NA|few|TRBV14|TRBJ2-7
CASSRQGRYEQYF
TGTGCCAGCAGTCGCCAGGGACGCTACGAGCAGTACTTC
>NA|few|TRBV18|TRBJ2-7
CASSLVTEGNEQYF
TGTGCCAGCTCACTGGTGACAGAGGGCAACGAGCAGTACTTC
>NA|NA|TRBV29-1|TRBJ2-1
CSVSSGEQFF
TGCAGCGTCTCCTCGGGGGAGCAGTTCTTC
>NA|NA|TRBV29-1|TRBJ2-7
CSVAFPGSSSDEQYF
TGCAGCGTTGCGTTTCCAGGGAGTTCCTCCGACGAGCAGTACTTC
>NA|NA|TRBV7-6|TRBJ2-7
CASSLTHAYEQYF
TGTGCCAGCAGTCTAACCCACGCCTACGAGCAGTACTTC
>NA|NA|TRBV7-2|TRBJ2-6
CASMLRESAANVLTF
TGTGCCAGCATGCTGCGGGAATCTGCAGCCAACGTCCTGACTTTC
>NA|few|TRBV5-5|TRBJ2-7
CASSLSLIAYEQYF
TGTGCCAGCAGCTTGTCCTTGATAGCCTACGAGCAGTACTTC
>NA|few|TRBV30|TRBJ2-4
CAWSMKGGENIQYF
TGTGCCTGGAGTATGAAGGGGGGAGAAAACATTCAGTACTTC
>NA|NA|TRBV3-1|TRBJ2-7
CASSQPASSYEQYF
TGTGCCAGCAGCCAGCCAGCGAGCTCCTACGAGCAGTACTTC
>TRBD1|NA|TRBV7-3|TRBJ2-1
CASSLRVGTDHNEQFF
TGTGCCAGCAGCTTAAGGGTAGGGACAGATCACAATGAGCAGTTCTTC
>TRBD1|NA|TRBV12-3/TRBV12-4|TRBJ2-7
CASSLGRGLDEQYF
TGTGCCAGCAGTTTAGGCAGGGGGCTTGACGAGCAGTACTTC
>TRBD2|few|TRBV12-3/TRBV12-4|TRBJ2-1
CASSPEGLAIYNEQFF
TGTGCCAGCAGTCCTGAGGGACTAGCGATTTACAATGAGCAGTTCTTC
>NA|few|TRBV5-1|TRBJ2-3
CASSVGLSSTDTQYF
TGCGCCAGCAGCGTTGGACTATCTAGCACAGATACGCAGTATTTT
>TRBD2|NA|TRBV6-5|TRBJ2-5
CASSFLTSGMETQYF
TGTGCCAGCAGTTTTCTGACTAGCGGGATGGAGACCCAGTACTTC
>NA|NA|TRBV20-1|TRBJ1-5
CSARKGLNGNQPQHF
TGCAGTGCTAGAAAGGGCCTTAATGGCAATCAGCCCCAGCATTTT
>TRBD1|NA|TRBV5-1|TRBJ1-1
CASSRDRAGAEAFF
TGCGCCAGCAGCCGGGACAGGGCCGGGGCTGAAGCTTTCTTT
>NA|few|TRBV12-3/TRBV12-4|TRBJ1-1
CASSSPWGGNTEAFF
TGTGCCAGCAGTTCCCCCTGGGGGGGGAACACTGAAGCTTTCTTT
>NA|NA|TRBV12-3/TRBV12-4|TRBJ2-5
CASSLVGPMGPQYF
TGTGCCAGCAGCCTCGTCGGACCGATGGGACCCCAGTACTTC
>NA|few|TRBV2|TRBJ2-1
CASRVDEQFF
TGTGCCAGCAGGGTGGATGAGCAGTTCTTC
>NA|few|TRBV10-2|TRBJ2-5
CASSEFDQGGETQYF
TGCGCCAGCAGTGAGTTCGACCAGGGTGGAGAGACCCAGTACTTC
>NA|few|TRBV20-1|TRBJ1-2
CSAREQGGGYTF
TGCAGTGCTAGAGAACAGGGTGGTGGCTACACCTTC
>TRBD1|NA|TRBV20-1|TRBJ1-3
CSAPKTGGSGNTIYF
TGCAGTGCTCCAAAGACAGGGGGTTCTGGAAACACCATATATTTT
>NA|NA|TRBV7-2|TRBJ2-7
CASSLGGLGGDEQYF
TGTGCCAGCAGCTTAGGGGGGTTAGGGGGGGACGAGCAGTACTTC